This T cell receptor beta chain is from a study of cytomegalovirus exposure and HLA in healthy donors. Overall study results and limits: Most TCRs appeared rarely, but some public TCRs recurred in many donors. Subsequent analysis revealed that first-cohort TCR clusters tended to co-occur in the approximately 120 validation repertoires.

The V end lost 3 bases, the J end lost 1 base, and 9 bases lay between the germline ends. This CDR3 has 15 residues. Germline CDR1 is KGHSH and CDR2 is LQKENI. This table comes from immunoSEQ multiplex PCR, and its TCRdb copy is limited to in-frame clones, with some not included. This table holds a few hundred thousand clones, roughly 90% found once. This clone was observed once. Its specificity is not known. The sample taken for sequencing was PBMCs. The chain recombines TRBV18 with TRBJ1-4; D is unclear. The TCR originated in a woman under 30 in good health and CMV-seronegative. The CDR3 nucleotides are TGTGCCAGCTCACCTCGCGGGGAAACTAATGAAAAACTGTTTTTT. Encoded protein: CASSPRGETNEKLFF. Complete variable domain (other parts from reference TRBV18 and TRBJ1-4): NAGVMQNPRHLVRRRGQEARLRCSPMKGHSHVYWYRQLPEEGLKFMVYLQKENIIDESGMPKERFSAEFPKEGPSILRIQQVVRGDSAAYFCASSPRGETNEKLFFGSGTQLSVL.